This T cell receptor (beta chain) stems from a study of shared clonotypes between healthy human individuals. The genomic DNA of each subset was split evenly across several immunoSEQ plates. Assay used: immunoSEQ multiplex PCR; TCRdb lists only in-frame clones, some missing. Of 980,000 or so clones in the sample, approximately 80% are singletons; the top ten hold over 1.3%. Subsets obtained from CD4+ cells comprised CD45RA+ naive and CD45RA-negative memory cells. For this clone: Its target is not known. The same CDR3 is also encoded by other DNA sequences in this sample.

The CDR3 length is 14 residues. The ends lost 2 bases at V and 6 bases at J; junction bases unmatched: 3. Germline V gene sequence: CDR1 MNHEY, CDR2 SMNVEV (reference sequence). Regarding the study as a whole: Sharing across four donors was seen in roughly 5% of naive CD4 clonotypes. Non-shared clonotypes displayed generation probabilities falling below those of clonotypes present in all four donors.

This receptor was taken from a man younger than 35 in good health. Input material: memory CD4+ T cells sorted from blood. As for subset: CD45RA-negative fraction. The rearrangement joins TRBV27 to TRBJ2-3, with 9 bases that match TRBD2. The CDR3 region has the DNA TGTGCCAGCAGTTTAGCGGGGGGGCCGGATACGCAGTATTTT. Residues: CASSLAGGPDTQYF.